This T cell receptor (beta chain) is drawn from a study of blood T cell repertoires in COVID-19. Whole-study context: In each case, the material was cDNA or gDNA derived from T cells, B-cell-depleted T cells, or PBMCs.

Comments on this clone: One base separates it from a far larger clone, so it is likely a read error. The sample has other DNA sequences that encode this CDR3 too.

With 0 bases clipped from V and 5 bases from J, the junction kept 4 bases outside the gene matches. This CDR3 has 15 amino acids. The V gene's germline CDR1 is MNHEY and CDR2 SVGAGI. Authors' methods: Cell counts per sample came from amplifying reference gene primers. TCRdb's copy holds only in-frame clones and misses some; the assay was immunoSEQ multiplex PCR. V, J and clone size derive from that table, while D and trimming were established from the DNA sequence. Among 97,000 or so clones listed, about four fifths were seen once. Material for sequencing was peripheral blood. This rearrangement joins TRBV6-5 to TRBJ1-2; 9 bases are shared with TRBD1. The sequence came from a man aged 80 or over with acute or convalescent COVID-19. CDR3 region: CASSYSTGGEYGYTF. CDR3 DNA sequence: TGTGCCAGCAGTTACTCGACAGGGGGGGAGTATGGCTACACCTTC.